Sequencing of this T cell receptor beta chain was carried out in a study of T cell responses to AZD1222 COVID-19 vaccine. The wider study: Analyses pooled second doses at about 4 or about 12 weeks. Study findings and constraints: Only after the peak T cell response were repertoires sampled. Only six individuals given AZD1222 were seropositive at baseline. Unmutated variant regions are reportedly targeted by nearly half of spike-specific TCRs.

The table came from immunoSEQ multiplex PCR; TCRdb's copy has only in-frame clones and leaves some out. The sample lists approximately 130,000 clones; around 90% were seen once. Details on this clone: Its target is not known.

This CDR3 spans 15 amino acids. The V end was cut by 5 bases, the J end by 3 bases, with 17 bases between. Looked up from germline, CDR1 is SGHTA and CDR2 is FQGNSA. The specimen comprised peripheral blood, sampled on day 0 of AZD1222 vaccination. The chain has TRBV7-2 and TRBJ2-7, with D possibly being TRBD2 (5 bases). This TCR derives from an adult in good health. CDR3 sequence: CASSPGKLPNYEQYF. The CDR3 bases are TGTGCCAGCAGCCCGGGAAAACTGCCCAACTACGAGCAGTACTTC.